This T cell receptor (beta chain) appears in the sequencing data of a study of T cells in Graves' hyperthyroidism and ophthalmopathy. What was amplified from RNA transcripts were TCR beta CDR3 regions. HTBI primers drove first-round RT-PCR of the TCR CDR3. TCRdb used MiXCR to reprocess the multiplex PCR reads, holding one entry per CDR3 protein. The table has hundreds of thousands of distinct CDR3 sequences, about two fifths seen once. The diagnoses drew upon clinical symptoms, serum thyroxine and TRAb, thyroid ultrasound and orbital computed tomography. It was 10 ml of fresh peripheral blood that supplied the PBMCs. The sequence came from a man between 18 and 29 years old with Graves' hyperthyroidism. The specimen sequenced was blood.

CDR3 region: CAIKGSGANVLTF. CDR3 DNA: TGTGCCATCAAGGGGTCTGGGGCCAACGTCCTGACTTTC. The chain uses TRBV10-3 and TRBJ2-6, with D possibly matching TRBD1 (5 bases). Germline CDR1 reads ENHRY; CDR2 reads SYGVKD. The CDR3 has 13 residues. Trimming removed 7 bases at V and 1 base at J, with 5 bases between.